This T cell receptor (beta chain) was captured by sequencing in a study of cytomegalovirus exposure and HLA in healthy donors (dated by TCRdb to 2017 to 2019). Broadly, across the study: According to an earlier analysis of 587 of the donors, some 180 million T cells yielded over 90 million unique TCR beta sequences and approximately 280 Gb of sequence data. An early release that covered several hundred HLA-typed donors contained approximately 320 gigabases of sequencing data and tens of millions of unique TCR sequences. Of the roughly 390 genotyped donors, about 80% fell in the genetic ancestry cluster associated with self-reported Caucasian donors. The study aimed to test whether signatures of past pathogen exposure could be identified by cataloging public T cell receptors. The study used immunosequencing to profile the T cell repertoires of approximately 630 subjects and linked those repertoires to cytomegalovirus serostatus. Besides the first cohort of 666 subjects, a separate validation cohort made up of 90 to 150 different subjects was used. The study combined high-throughput TCR immunosequencing, statistical association of individual TCRs with disease status, and machine learning to predict cytomegalovirus infection status. In a later analysis, previously published TCR beta repertoires from 666 donors were re-analyzed and high-resolution HLA genotyping was added so that TCR occurrence patterns could be studied. Rather than using new phenotypic data, the later analysis identified candidate immune exposures from TCR beta sequences and from how often those sequences occurred across donors. To decide whether each TCR beta V gene segment behaved as functional or pseudogenic, an earlier analysis of some 600 of the donors relied on high-throughput TCR beta sequencing. Donor age, sex, ethnicity and CMV serostatus were collected together with the repertoire data. In a later genetic analysis, genome-wide SNP genotypes for about three fifths of the roughly 670 donors were used, and that subset was treated as a discovery cohort. All discovery cohort repertoires had been generated using a single sequencing platform. HLA typing covered class I and class II loci at four-digit resolution. The number of typed donors differed by locus: roughly 620-640 for A, B, C, DRB1 and DQB1; 522 for DQA1; about 600 for DPA1; and about 470 for DPB1. A handful of DR-DQ haplotypes were handled as single units for association and clustering because linkage in the cohort was strong. Among roughly 400 genotyped donors of the cohort, an average of around 240,000 unique TCR beta nucleotide sequences was sequenced per donor, of which about 19% were non-productive.

Concerning this clone itself: No cognate antigen has been identified for it. No base quality values were provided; no much bigger clone lies one nucleotide off.

The library was built by means of the immunoSEQ multiplex PCR assay. A mixture of 60 forward primers for TCR Vbeta segments and 13 reverse primers for TCR Jbeta segments was used in the multiplex PCR. The CDR3 region of rearranged TCR beta genes was amplified from genomic DNA with a multiplex PCR assay. Amplified TCR beta libraries were sequenced as 87-base-pair reads on the Illumina HiSeq System. Concerning the study's data processing: Across the 670 or so repertoires, a later analysis counted tens of millions of unique TCR beta chains, some 11 million of which were shared by at least two donors. Raw reads were error-corrected and collapsed into unique sequences by a nearest-neighbor algorithm in which closely related sequences were merged to remove PCR and sequencing errors. To assign V, D and J gene segments, CDR3 sequences were aligned to IMGT reference sequences. For a sequence to be retained, a match of at least six nucleotides was required to both a V gene segment and a J gene segment. Rearrangements were called productive when the CDR3 lacked stop codons and stayed in frame with V and J; all others were non-productive. Following IMGT convention, CDR3 was defined as the stretch from the second conserved V-encoded cysteine to the conserved J-encoded phenylalanine. In an earlier analysis of more than 550 of the donors, sequences lacking an unambiguous match to a single V gene segment were excluded. In an earlier analysis of about 590 of the donors, a V segment was called functional when productive rearrangements were above 56.7%, and segregating when the standard deviation between donors exceeded 5%. A statistical classification framework was built for diagnosing cytomegalovirus status from the catalog of TCR beta chain sequences. In a later analysis, V and J genes were assigned by comparing TCR nucleotide sequences against IMGT/GENE-DB human TR gene sequences. Using the TCRdist pipeline, a later analysis assigned CDR3 sequences along with most-parsimonious VDJ recombination scenarios. In a later analysis, each TCR beta chain was defined by its CDR3 amino acid sequence together with its V-gene family, and reads without a unique V-gene family were excluded. To address suspected cross-contamination and a sequencing artifact, a later analysis removed approximately 590 highly shared, low-generation-probability nucleotide sequences. In a later analysis, a clonal expansion index was calculated for each public chain from normalized within-repertoire ranks of inferred template counts. In a later analysis, generation probabilities were computed using a VDJ recombination model fitted to out-of-frame rearrangements, and the results were checked against IGoR. In a later analysis, TCR-TCR, TCR-HLA and TCR-CMV co-occurrence was scored with hypergeometric tests, and a repertoire-size bias correction was applied to TCR pairs. False discovery rates were estimated in a later analysis by permuting HLA or CMV assignments 20 times. In a later analysis, co-occurring TCRs were grouped with DBSCAN, and TCRdist sequence similarity was added when clustering was performed within HLA-allele-positive subsets. Repertoires with fewer than 30,000 or more than 120,000 public chains were left out of co-occurrence clustering, as were four to six repertoires with anomalous nucleotide sharing. As stored in TCRdb, this immuneACCESS dataset retains in-frame rearrangements with V and J assigned. A fraction of the clones does not appear; measured against another copy, unresolved V genes explain less than half of the discrepancy, and the remainder lacks a known reason. V, J and clone size derive from that table, while D and trimming were established from the DNA sequence. Across this sample there are 140,000 to 150,000 clones, with about 82% seen only once. Approximately 3% of the sample is in the top ten clones.

V trim: 8 bases; J trim: 8 bases; unmatched bases: 13. Taken from the germline V gene, the CDR1 and CDR2 loops are MNHEY and SVGAGI. Spanning cysteine to phenylalanine, the CDR3 consists of 14 amino acids. Just the 42-base CDR3 DNA is kept, in frame starting at base 1. The study at large found these results: Assigning TCR associations to individual alleles was difficult when HLA alleles, especially DR and DQ, strongly co-occurred. Linkage disequilibrium might explain the correlated functional status among segregating V segments, but an unknown experimental factor could not be ruled out. Across donors, most TCR sequences were observed very rarely, whereas some public TCRs were present in many individuals. A later analysis found that HLA-associated TCR beta chains were more clonally expanded and had lower generation probabilities than equally common non-associated chains. The authors suggested that the approach could potentially be extended to other disease states and immunological phenotypes. This cohort had only TCR beta chains sequenced, and the lack of alpha or paired-chain data limited which features could be detected. In vitro tests confirmed that a few of the cytomegalovirus-associated TCR beta chains recognize cytomegalovirus antigens. A later analysis found that most CMV-associated TCR beta chains appeared HLA-restricted, with HLA associations seemingly driven largely by CMV exposure. In an earlier analysis of a few hundred of the donors, most TCR beta V segments were observed in productive rearrangements about 87% or about 30% of the time, broadly matching IMGT annotations. Because counts were too low, more than 15 rarely observed V segments, including chromosome 9 orphons, were excluded from the earlier analysis of 500 to 700 of the donors. A further reported finding was that TCR beta sequences accurately predicted the HLA-A and HLA-B alleles for most subjects in the first cohort. Because HLA typing was missing for some donors at each locus, association tests included only the typed subset. In a later analysis, several top co-occurrence clusters were reported to appear linked to parvovirus B19, influenza, CMV and Epstein-Barr virus. According to a later genetic analysis, donors in an Asian-associated ancestry cluster had fewer N-insertions in productive TCRs than the approximately 630-donor mean. The study gave a list of about 170 TCR beta chains associated with cytomegalovirus. A cluster of highly shared sequence variants was judged likely to be a technical artifact of the sequencing pipeline. Because the 87-base-pair reads could not distinguish some IMGT-functional V segments, including TRBV6-2 and TRBV6-3, those segments were excluded. Presence/absence analyses assumed roughly uniform sequencing depth across donors, an assumption that may not hold. A later analysis found that TCR association rates varied across HLA loci, with DRB1 alleles showing the most associated TCRs and HLA-C alleles the fewest. In a later genetic analysis, a missense DCLRE1C variant was associated with V-gene and J-gene trimming of TCR beta chains, and the association was replicated in an independent cohort. Specific HLA alleles were associated with roughly 17,000 TCR beta sequences at a false discovery rate of 0.05 in a later analysis. The classifier was reported to diagnose cytomegalovirus status with high specificity and sensitivity in both the original and validation cohorts. Immune exposure information for the cohort was limited to CMV serostatus.

In total, 500 to 700 healthy bone marrow donors made up the cohort. At the time of sampling, all cohort members were nominally healthy, though unrecorded immune exposures were likely present. The donor tested CMV seronegative, placing the donor among the 300 to 450 seronegative members of the cohort. Each donor provided a peripheral blood sample, and peripheral blood mononuclear cells were used for TCR beta sequencing. Genomic DNA extraction from the blood cell samples was performed with the Qiagen DNeasy Blood Extraction Kit. Rearrangement joined TRBV6-5 to TRBJ1-2; TRBD1 aligns with 8 central bases. This sequence was found in a male donor in good health and CMV-seronegative. Sequencing input: PBMCs. For the CDR3, the sequence is CASGMRQGTRGYTF. The DNA sequence is given as TGTGCCAGCGGAATGCGACAGGGGACTCGAGGCTACACCTTC.